This T cell receptor beta chain came from a study of cytomegalovirus exposure and HLA in healthy donors. Study-wide context: The early release's HLA-typed donors yielded 78 million or so unique TCRs.

In the case of this clone: What it recognizes is unknown.

Findings of the study overall: Available immune exposure information covered CMV serostatus only. Reportedly, TCR beta sequences accurately predicted HLA-A and HLA-B alleles in most subjects.

Primers: 60 Vbeta forward and 13 Jbeta reverse. Produced via immunoSEQ multiplex PCR; TCRdb's table is partial and in-frame only. In the table there are 150,000 to 200,000 clones, around four fifths of which are singletons. CDR1 and CDR2 from the germline V gene are SGHTA and FQGNSA. The V and J ends lost 6 bases and 2 bases respectively, with 12 bases between them. The CDR3 is 14 residues long. Sequenced: PBMCs. The chain carries TRBV7-2 and TRBJ2-3, with D possibly TRBD1 on 6 matching bases. This receptor was taken from a female donor in good health and CMV-seronegative. The CDR3 region is CASSYRASTDTQYF. For the CDR3, the DNA is TGTGCCAGCAGTTACAGGGCCTCCACAGATACGCAGTATTTT.